These 5 T cell receptor beta chains were sequenced from one sample in a study of shared clonotypes between healthy human individuals (TCRdb year 2020). Library preparation employed the immunoSEQ multiplex PCR assay. Imported from immuneACCESS, the table was reduced by TCRdb to in-frame sequences with V and J called. These copies leave out some clones; in studies compared against another copy, an unresolved V gene accounts for under half, and the cause of the remainder is not known. The sample table contains around 600,000 clones; only one count was recorded for 85% to 95% of them. The ten largest clones represent around 0.12% of the sample. For the CD8 naive samples, CD45RO-negative cells were positively selected for CCR7, yielding a CD45RA+CCR7+ population from which TemRA cells were excluded. The sequenced material came from naive CD8+ T cells sorted from blood. This specimen's cell subset or site label, per the study, means: CD45RA+CCR7+. The receptors come from a young woman in good health.

The chain couples TRBV19 to TRBJ1-1, with 10 bases identical to TRBD1. The germline gives CDR1 LNHDA, CDR2 SQIVND (reference sequence). This CDR3 has 15 residues. V was pared by 5 bases and J by 2 bases, with 5 bases of the junction left unmatched. As DNA, the CDR3 is TGTGCCAGTAGTGTGCAGACAGGGGGCAACACTGAAGCTTTCTTT. This sequence encodes CASSVQTGGNTEAFF.

V gene TRBV2 combines with J gene TRBJ2-1; no clear D. The CDR3 runs 13 residues. Germline loops: CDR1 SNHLY, CDR2 FYNNEI. V lost 7 bases, J lost 8 bases, and 15 bases lay in between. CDR3 protein: CASKATGRYEQFF. CDR3 nucleotide sequence: TGTGCCAGCAAGGCTACTGGCCGCTATGAGCAGTTCTTC.

The V gene is TRBV9, the J gene TRBJ2-2; 10 bases agree with TRBD2. The CDR3 covers 20 residues. V was clipped by 3 bases and J by 6 bases; unmatched bases: 20. CDR1 is SGDLS, CDR2 YYNGEE, per germline. The CDR3 DNA reads TGTGCCAGCAGCGCCGCATCCGGGACAGACCTAGCGGGAGCACCCGGGGAGCTGTTTTTT. It specifies CASSAASGTDLAGAPGELFF. The whole variable domain, remainder taken from reference TRBV9 and TRBJ2-2, is DSGVTQTPKHLITATGQRVTLRCSPRSGDLSVYWYQQSLDQGLQFLIQYYNGEERAKGNILERFSAQQFPDLHSELNLSSLELGDSALYFCASSAASGTDLAGAPGELFFGEGSRLTVL.

V gene TRBV27 combines with J gene TRBJ1-1; D may be TRBD1 (5 bases). Trimming shortened V by 3 bases and J by 5 bases, and 16 bases separated the two germline ends. The CDR3 sequence is 15 residues long. The germline V gene encodes CDR1 MNHEY and CDR2 SMNVEV (reference sequence). CDR3 protein: CASSFGAPGGTEAFF. In DNA form, the CDR3 reads TGTGCCAGCAGTTTCGGAGCTCCGGGGGGGACTGAAGCTTTCTTT.

The chain recombines TRBV5-4 with TRBJ2-3; TRBD2 aligns across 11 bases. The CDR3 totals 16 residues. V shed 0 bases, J shed 0 bases, and the junction held 0 bases outside the gene matches. Germline lookup yields CDR1 SGHNT and CDR2 YYREEE (reference sequence). The CDR3 DNA reads TGTGCCAGCAGCTTGGGACTAGCGGGAAGCACAGATACGCAGTATTTT. It yields the protein CASSLGLAGSTDTQYF.